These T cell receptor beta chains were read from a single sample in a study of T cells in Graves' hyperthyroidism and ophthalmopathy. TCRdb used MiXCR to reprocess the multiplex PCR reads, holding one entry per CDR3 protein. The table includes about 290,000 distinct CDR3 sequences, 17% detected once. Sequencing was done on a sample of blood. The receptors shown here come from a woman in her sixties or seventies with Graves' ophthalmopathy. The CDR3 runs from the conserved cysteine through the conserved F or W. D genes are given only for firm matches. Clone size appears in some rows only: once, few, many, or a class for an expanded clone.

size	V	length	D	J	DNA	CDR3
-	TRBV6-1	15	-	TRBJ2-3	TGTGCCAGCAGCCCCACTCCGGGCCGCACAGATACGCAGTATTTT	CASSPTPGRTDTQYF
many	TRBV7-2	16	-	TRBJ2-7	TGTGCCAGCAGCTTAGTAATCAGGGGCAGGGGATACGAGCAGTACTTC	CASSLVIRGRGYEQYF
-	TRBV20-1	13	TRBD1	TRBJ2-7	TGCAGTGCTAGGGACAGGGGAGTCAACGAGCAGTACTTC	CSARDRGVNEQYF
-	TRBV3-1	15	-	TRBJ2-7	TGTGCCAGCAGCCAAGCGGGGGAACCCTCCTACGAGCAGTACTTC	CASSQAGEPSYEQYF
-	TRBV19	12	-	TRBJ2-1	TGTGCCAGTAGTATGTTCGGAAATGAGCAGTTCTTC	CASSMFGNEQFF
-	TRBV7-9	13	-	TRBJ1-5	TGTGCCAGCAGCTTACAAATCAATCAGCCCCAGCATTTT	CASSLQINQPQHF
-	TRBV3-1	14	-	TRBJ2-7	TGTGCCAGCAGCCAACAACAGGGTACCCACGAGCAGTACTTC	CASSQQQGTHEQYF
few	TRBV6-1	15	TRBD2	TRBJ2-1	TGTGCCAGCAGGTCCGGGACTAGCGTCTACAATGAGCAGTTCTTC	CASRSGTSVYNEQFF
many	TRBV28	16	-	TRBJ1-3	TGTGCCAGCAGTTTTGAGGGGGATTTGGCAGGAAACACCATATATTTT	CASSFEGDLAGNTIYF
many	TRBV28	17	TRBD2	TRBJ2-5	TGTGCCAGCAGTTTATTAGCGGGAGGGCCAATTGACGGGACCCAGTACTTC	CASSLLAGGPIDGTQYF
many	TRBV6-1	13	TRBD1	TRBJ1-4	TGTGCCAGCAGGGACAGGATGGAAGAAAAACTGTTTTTT	CASRDRMEEKLFF
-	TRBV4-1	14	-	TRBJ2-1	TGCGCCAGCAGCCACTTTCCCAGCGATGATGAGCAGTTCTTC	CASSHFPSDDEQFF
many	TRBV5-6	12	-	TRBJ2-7	TGTGCCAGCAGCTCACAGGGGACTTTGCAGTACTTC	CASSSQGTLQYF
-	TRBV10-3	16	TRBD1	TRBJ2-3	TGTGCCATCAGTGAGCCTTTTACAGGGGTGGCAGATACGCAGTATTTT	CAISEPFTGVADTQYF
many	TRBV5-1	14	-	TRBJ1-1	TGCGCCAGCCGCCCCATTCCTACCAACACTGAAGCTTTCTTT	CASRPIPTNTEAFF
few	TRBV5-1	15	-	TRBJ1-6	TGCGCCAGCAGGAATGCAGTCGAAAATAATTCACCCCTCCACTTT	CASRNAVENNSPLHF
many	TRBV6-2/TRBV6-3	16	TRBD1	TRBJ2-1	TGTGCCAGCAGTTACCACGGGACAGGGGGAAGGAATGAGCAGTTCTTC	CASSYHGTGGRNEQFF
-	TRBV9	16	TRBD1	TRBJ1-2	TGTGCCAGCAGCGTCGACCCACGGACAGGGAACTATGGCTACACCTTC	CASSVDPRTGNYGYTF
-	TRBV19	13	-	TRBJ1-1	TGTGCCAGTAGTATCGATCGGGCGGCTGAAGCTTTCTTT	CASSIDRAAEAFF
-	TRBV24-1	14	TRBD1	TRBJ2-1	TGTGCCACCAGTGGCGCAAACCGGGACAGCCCGTTCTTCTTC	CATSGANRDSPFFF
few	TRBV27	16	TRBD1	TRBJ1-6	TGTGCCAGCAGTCCAAACCCAGGGGGCGTGTACTCACCCCTCCACTTT	CASSPNPGGVYSPLHF
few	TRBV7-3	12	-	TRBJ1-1	TGTGCCAGCAGCTTTCCGCACAATGAAGCTTTCTTT	CASSFPHNEAFF
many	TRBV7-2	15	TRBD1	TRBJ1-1	TGTGCCAGCAGCTTAAACACAGGGGCGTACACTGAAGCTTTCTTT	CASSLNTGAYTEAFF
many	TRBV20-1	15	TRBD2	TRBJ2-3	TGCAGTGCTAGAGCCCCGGGGGGGGGCACAGATACGCAGTATTTT	CSARAPGGGTDTQYF
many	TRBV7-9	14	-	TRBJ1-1	TGTGCCAGCAGCCTACAAACGGCGGACACTGAAGCTTTCTTT	CASSLQTADTEAFF
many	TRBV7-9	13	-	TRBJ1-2	TGTGCCAGCAGCTTAGAACCGGGAAGTCCAACGACCTTC	CASSLEPGSPTTF
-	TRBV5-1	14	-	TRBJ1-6	TGCGCCAGCAGCCCCGGGGCACCTAATTCACCCCTCCACTTT	CASSPGAPNSPLHF
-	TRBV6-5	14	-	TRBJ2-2	TGTGCCAGCAGTTCTGGGGCCGGGGCCGGGGAGCTGTCTTTT	CASSSGAGAGELSF
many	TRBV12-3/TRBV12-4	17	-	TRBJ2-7	TGTGCCAGCAGTTTAGGGTGGGGGGTAATCTCGACCTACGAGCAGTACTTC	CASSLGWGVISTYEQYF
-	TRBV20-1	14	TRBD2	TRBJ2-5	TGCAGTGCCCTGGGGCTAGCGGTCCAAGAGACCCAGTACTTC	CSALGLAVQETQYF